This T cell receptor beta chain is drawn from a study of radiotherapy plus CTLA-4 blockade in lung cancer. Study-wide results and limits: Per reports, early blood T cell clone dynamics, plus interferon-beta, forecast response most strongly.

The assay was immunoSEQ multiplex PCR, and TCRdb's table has in-frame clones only and misses some. The profile shows approximately 94,000 clones, around 84% of them singletons. This clone was observed once. Its matching antigen is unknown. CDR3 size: 15 residues. The germline V gene has CDR1 SNHLY and CDR2 FYNNEI. Unmatched junction bases numbered 6, after V lost 5 bases and J lost 1 base. The study gave focal radiation plus ipilimumab CTLA-4 blockade to patients with chemo-refractory metastatic non-small-cell lung cancer. The source is a human donor with non-small cell lung cancer that progressed on radiotherapy plus ipilimumab. V gene TRBV2 combines with J gene TRBJ1-1; 8 nucleotides line up with TRBD1. This sample comprised peripheral blood, obtained from a patient treated with radiotherapy plus ipilimumab. The CDR3 nucleotides read TGTGCCAGCAGTAACACCGGGACAGGGAACACTGAAGCTTTCTTT. Its translation is CASSNTGTGNTEAFF.